This TCR beta chain was sequenced in a study of T cells after yellow fever vaccination (dated by TCRdb to about 2019). Regarding the research as a whole: Libraries from fractions with low cell numbers were prepared with the SMART-Seq v4 Ultra Low Input RNA kit. Blood was drawn at multiple timepoints before and after primary and secondary immunization, with bulk PBMC replicates and cell subsets isolated. Two healthy male donors, one aged 18 to 30 and one aged 30 to 40 years, made up the cohort. Bulk TCR alpha and beta repertoires were sequenced longitudinally to track T-cell clones before and after primary and booster YFV17D yellow fever vaccination. On the study overall, not on this receptor specifically: A small share of clonotypes occurred in both CD4 and CD8 compartments, likely arising from convergent recombination. Because abundant contaminating clonotypes from the bulk population could be contained in FACS-sorted repertoires, computational filtering was required. After the booster, most of the clones that had expanded following primary vaccination were detected again (around 95% of CD4 and around 87% of CD8), which suggests that memory was broadly maintained. The secondary T-cell response was found to be weaker but faster than the primary response, with a peak reached on day 5 rather than on day 15. Only a couple of donors were included in the study, so the extent to which the findings can be generalized is limited.

Only a few counts were recorded for this clonotype. The clone's antigen remains unknown. No much larger clonotype is one base removed from it; base qualities were not supplied. Cut back by 4 bases and 8 bases, the V and J ends lie 18 bases apart. The CDR3, from cysteine to phenylalanine, totals 15 residues. Only the CDR3 portion is preserved as DNA: 45 bases, with reading frame beginning at the first base. The germline V gene specifies LGHNA as CDR1 and YNFKEQ as CDR2. The treatment or condition label of this sample denotes: live attenuated yellow fever vaccine strain. A standard Ficoll-Paque protocol was used to isolate PBMCs from peripheral blood. Dynabeads CD4 and CD8 positive selection kits were used to isolate the CD4 and CD8 T-cell fractions. TriZol was used to extract RNA from bulk PBMCs, from CD4 and CD8 fractions, and from dextramer-positive and dextramer-negative fractions. TCRdb shows the sequencer as Illumina NovaSeq 6000. TCR cDNA was synthesized by 5'RACE template switching, through which a universal primer site and unique molecular identifiers were introduced. cDNA synthesis was primed from both the TCR alpha and TCR beta constant segments. Two PCR steps were used to amplify libraries, with sample barcodes and sequencing adapters being added in the second step. Sequencing of libraries was done on Illumina HiSeq 2500 (2x100 bp) or NovaSeq (2x150 bp). The published analysis was carried out like this. MIGEC handled demultiplexing of reads and collapsing into UMI consensus sequences, while MiXCR performed V(D)J alignment. Clonotypes responding to the vaccine were identified with edgeR on replicate PBMC samples, with the criteria of FDR below 0.01 and a log2 fold change above 5 up to day 15. CD4 or CD8 identity was assigned to each bulk clonotype according to whether the clonotype was present at higher abundance in the sequenced CD4 repertoire or the sequenced CD8 repertoire. The public reads were reanalyzed by TCRdb: fastp trimming at Q25, MiXCR alignment, in-frame beta chains only. All rows with the same CDR3 protein become a single entry with the most common DNA and genes. None of the V and J calls come from the authors' own analysis; TCRdb made them. This sample comprises under 400,000 distinct CDR3 sequences, around 12% of them detected only once. 3% to 4% of the sample is held by the ten biggest clonotypes.

The sequence was collected from a man in his late teens or twenties who received the YFV17D yellow fever vaccine. The sample in question was CD4+ T cells sorted from PBMCs, obtained 15 days after the yellow fever booster vaccination. The sequence is built from TRBV4-2 and TRBJ2-1, with TRBD1 perhaps the D gene, on 7 matching bases. The CDR3: CASSPKSGGRDEQFF. The DNA sequence reads TGTGCCAGCAGCCCGAAGTCAGGGGGGAGAGATGAGCAGTTCTTC.